Given below is one TCR beta chain in context. Antigen: not known. CDR1 is MNHEY, CDR2 SMNVEV, per germline (reference sequence). The CDR3 is made up of 13 amino acids. V was cut by 5 bases and J by 4 bases, with 12 bases left in between. This entry is derived from a study of T cell responses to AZD1222 COVID-19 vaccine. At the level of the study: Doses given second, at about 4 or about 12 weeks, were pooled. General study findings and limits: Elevations in Spike-specific TCR breadth and depth followed administration of two AZD1222 doses. Samples come after the peak T cell response, not at day 14. Across spike, vaccine-associated CD4 TCRs were found, dominant at 160-218 and 743-854.

Sequencing used immunoSEQ multiplex PCR; TCRdb keeps in-frame clones, though not all of them. Among around 110,000 clones listed, roughly 87% were seen once. This TCR was sampled from an adult in good health. The source material was peripheral blood, sampled on day 0 of AZD1222 vaccination. The V call is TRBV27, the J call TRBJ2-7, with D tentatively TRBD2 (5 bases). This CDR3 reads CASSPRGRYEQYF. In nucleotides, the CDR3 is TGTGCCAGCAGTCCCCGGGGAAGGTACGAGCAGTACTTC.